The T cell receptor (beta chain) under discussion was sequenced for a study of blood T cells in healthy people across ages. Alongside a J-beta primer mix, a sample-barcoded 5' primer served in a second PCR lasting about 6 to 12 cycles. MiXCR, run by TCRdb on the 5' RACE reads, gives a single entry per CDR3 protein. The repertoire includes 1.5 million to 2 million distinct CDR3 sequences, approximately 39% of them detected once, and roughly 23% sits in the top ten. The CDR3 has 15 residues. Germline loops: CDR1 LGHNA, CDR2 YNFKEQ. The V and J ends lost 2 bases and 5 bases respectively, with 14 bases between them.

The clonotype was recovered from a human donor in good health. The chain employs TRBV4-2 and TRBJ2-3; D may correspond to TRBD1 or TRBD2 (6 bases each). The sample comprised blood. Here the CDR3 reads CASSQFSEGGDTQYF. DNA of the CDR3: TGTGCCAGCAGCCAATTTAGCGAGGGGGGAGATACGCAGTATTTT.